What follows are 10 T cell receptor beta chains derived from one specimen sequenced in a study of T cell responses to AZD1222 COVID-19 vaccine. The protocol was immunoSEQ multiplex PCR, while the TCRdb copy is restricted to in-frame clones and leaves out a portion. Of some 190,000 clones listed, 80% to 95% were seen once; the top ten hold about 1.2%. The input for sequencing was peripheral blood, taken on day 0 of AZD1222 vaccination. The origin of the receptors is an adult in good health.

A few counts support this clone. The chain combines TRBV10-3 with TRBJ2-2, with TRBD1 matching 8 bases. This CDR3 spans 14 amino acids. Germline CDR1 is ENHRY and CDR2 is SYGVKD. Trimming took 8 bases from V and 5 from J; bases not matched to a gene: 7. DNA of the CDR3: TGTGCCATCGGGGAACAGGGGGGAACCGGGGAGCTGTTTTTT. Its protein product is CAIGEQGGTGELFF.

The genes are TRBV29-1 and TRBJ2-7, with D perhaps being TRBD1 or TRBD2 (6 bases each). The CDR3 has 16 amino acids. With 3 bases removed from V and 4 bases from J, the gap between germline ends came to 22 bases. From germline, CDR1 is SQVTM and CDR2 ANQGSEA. Here the CDR3 reads CSVDIKGRGLRYEQYF. The CDR3 DNA reads TGCAGCGTTGATATTAAGGGCAGGGGACTCCGTTACGAGCAGTACTTC.

This clone came up once. The rearrangement uses TRBV4-2 and TRBJ2-7; tentatively, D is TRBD1 or TRBD2 (5 bases each). The CDR3 length is 13 residues. The ends were cut back, 5 bases at V and 1 base at J, with 9 bases in the middle. In germline, CDR1 is LGHNA, CDR2 YNFKEQ. The CDR3: CASSEGSSYEQYF. In nucleotides, the CDR3 is TGTGCCAGCAGCGAGGGGTCATCCTACGAGCAGTACTTC.

The chain employs TRBV11-2 and TRBJ1-1; D is possibly TRBD1 (6 bases). Germline lookup yields CDR1 SGHAT and CDR2 FQNNGV. V shed 4 bases and J shed 6 bases, with 12 bases lying between them. The CDR3 length is 13 residues. The CDR3 DNA is TGTGCCAGCAGCTCGCAGGGGTGGGCTGAAGCTTTCTTT. This translates into CASSSQGWAEAFF.

This clone was seen more than once but under ten times. The genes are TRBV7-2 and TRBJ1-3; D not resolved. CDR1 and CDR2 (germline): SGHTA, FQGNSA. The CDR3 covers 16 residues. V gave up 4 bases and J gave up 0 bases, with 13 bases separating them. The CDR3 DNA reads TGTGCCAGCAGCTCCCCCGTCGCTCCCTCTGGAAACACCATATATTTT. Protein sequence: CASSSPVAPSGNTIYF.

The rearrangement joins TRBV3-1 (or the pseudogene TRBV3-2) to TRBJ2-1; 14 bases map to TRBD2. J lost 12 bases, V lost 4 bases, and 5 bases had no gene match. Germline V lookup: CDR1 LGHDT, CDR2 YNNKEL (reference sequence). The CDR3 has 14 amino acids. CDR3: CASSLGTSGGAQFF. The CDR3 coding sequence is TGTGCCAGCAGCCTGGGGACTAGCGGGGGAGCGCAGTTCTTC.

V usage is TRBV11-2 and J usage is TRBJ2-2; possible D gene TRBD1, 6 bases. Per germline, CDR1 SGHAT and CDR2 FQNNGV. The CDR3 has 18 residues. Trimming took 3 bases from V and 3 from J, leaving 20 bases between them. DNA of the CDR3: TGTGCCAGCAGCTTTAGGCGAGACCCGGACAGATACACCGGGGAGCTGTTTTTT. This sequence encodes CASSFRRDPDRYTGELFF.

The J gene is TRBJ1-1, the V gene TRBV7-9, with 9 bases lining up with TRBD1. CDR1 and CDR2 from the germline V gene are SEHNR and FQNEAQ (reference sequence). The CDR3 runs 16 residues. V trimming: 5 bases; J trimming: 4 bases; junction bases outside the gene matches: 11. The CDR3 is CASSPWDRVGGTEAFF. CDR3 bases: TGTGCCAGCAGCCCCTGGGACAGGGTTGGGGGCACTGAAGCTTTCTTT.

The chain carries TRBV27 and TRBJ2-7; no firm D call. V lost 2 bases, J lost 4 bases, and 9 bases lay in between. The CDR3 totals 13 residues. CDR1 and CDR2 (germline): MNHEY, SMNVEV (reference sequence). The CDR3 reads CASSLGHPYEQYF. The CDR3 region has the DNA TGTGCCAGCAGTTTAGGTCACCCGTACGAGCAGTACTTC.

The chain is built from TRBV19 and TRBJ1-5, with D possibly matching TRBD1 (6 bases). The CDR3 runs 16 residues. Germline V gene data show CDR1 as LNHDA and CDR2 as SQIVND (reference sequence). V was trimmed by 3 bases and J by 0 bases, leaving 12 bases between them. This chain's CDR3 is CASSIQGIDSNQPQHF. The CDR3 bases are TGTGCCAGTAGTATTCAGGGGATAGATAGCAATCAGCCCCAGCATTTT.